This TCR beta chain was identified in a study of OX40 agonist ivuxolimab in advanced cancers. Overall study context: Melanoma, hepatocellular carcinoma, head and neck or renal cell cancer occurred in dose-escalation patients.

Whole-study results and caveats: Average numbers of expanded clones were greater in CD8+ T cells than in CD4+. Certain nonresponders likewise exhibited a low normalized T-cell clonal expansion.

Concerning this clone: The antigen remains undetermined.

CDR3 length: 17 residues. The V gene end was trimmed by 0 bases and the J gene end by 3 bases; junction bases not matched to a gene: 10. Germline loops: CDR1 LGHNA, CDR2 YSLEER. Sequenced by immunoSEQ multiplex PCR; TCRdb stores in-frame clones only, minus some. Among over 85,000 clones listed, 86% were seen once. This sample comprised CD4+ or CD8+ T cells sorted from blood, obtained in a trial of the OX40 agonist ivuxolimab. J is TRBJ1-2 and V is TRBV4-3, with 7 bases matching TRBD1. The TCR was taken from an adult with an advanced solid tumor such as melanoma, head and neck, liver or kidney cancer. CDR3 nucleotides: TGCGCCAGCAGCCAAGATTTGAGGGGGCCGACAGACTATGGCTACACCTTC. It codes for CASSQDLRGPTDYGYTF.